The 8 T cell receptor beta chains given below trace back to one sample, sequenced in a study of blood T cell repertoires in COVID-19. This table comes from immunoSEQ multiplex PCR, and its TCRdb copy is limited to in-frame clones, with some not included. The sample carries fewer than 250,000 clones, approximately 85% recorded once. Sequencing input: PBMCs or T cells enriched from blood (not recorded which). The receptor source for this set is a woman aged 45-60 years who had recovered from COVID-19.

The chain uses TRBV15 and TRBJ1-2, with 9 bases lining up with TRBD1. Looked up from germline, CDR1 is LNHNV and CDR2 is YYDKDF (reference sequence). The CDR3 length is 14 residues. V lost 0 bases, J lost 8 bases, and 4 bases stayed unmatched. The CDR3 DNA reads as TGTGCCACCAGCAGAGATTGGGACAGGGCGGGCTACACCTTC. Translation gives CATSRDWDRAGYTF.

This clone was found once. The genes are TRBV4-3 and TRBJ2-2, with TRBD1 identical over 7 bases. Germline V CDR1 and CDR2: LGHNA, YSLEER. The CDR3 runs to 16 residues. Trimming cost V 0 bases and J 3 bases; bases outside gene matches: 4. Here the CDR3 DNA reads TGCGCCAGCAGCCAAGATAGGGACAGTCACACCGGGGAGCTGTTTTTT. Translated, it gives CASSQDRDSHTGELFF.

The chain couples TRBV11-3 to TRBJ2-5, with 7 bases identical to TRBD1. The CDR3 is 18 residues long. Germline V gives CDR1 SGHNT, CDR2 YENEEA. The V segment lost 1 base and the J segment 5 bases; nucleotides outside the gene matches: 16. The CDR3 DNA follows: TGTGCCAGCAGCTTAGTCCGCTCGACAGGGACAAGGCGGGAGACCCAGTACTTC. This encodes CASSLVRSTGTRRETQYF.

For the CDR3, the DNA is TGTGCCAGCAGTTCGCCGGGACAGTTAGCCAAAAACATTCAGTACTTC. Amino acid sequence: CASSSPGQLAKNIQYF. The chain links TRBV28 to TRBJ2-4; 7 nucleotides agree with TRBD1. The V and J ends lost 4 bases and 0 bases, in that order; junction bases with no gene match: 6. The germline V gene encodes CDR1 MDHEN and CDR2 SYDVKM. CDR3 size: 16 residues.

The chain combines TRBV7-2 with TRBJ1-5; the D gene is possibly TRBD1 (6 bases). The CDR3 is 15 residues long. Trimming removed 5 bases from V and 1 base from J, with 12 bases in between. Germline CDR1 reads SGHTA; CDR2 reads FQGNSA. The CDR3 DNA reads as TGTGCCAGCAGCGGCCGTGGGACAAGCAATCAGCCCCAGCATTTT. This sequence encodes CASSGRGTSNQPQHF.

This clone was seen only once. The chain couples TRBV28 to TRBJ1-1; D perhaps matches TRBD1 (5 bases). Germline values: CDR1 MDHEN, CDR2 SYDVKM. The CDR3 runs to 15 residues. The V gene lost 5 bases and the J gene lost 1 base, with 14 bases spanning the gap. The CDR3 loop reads CASSGPTAQNTEAFF. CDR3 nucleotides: TGTGCCAGCAGTGGGCCGACAGCGCAGAACACTGAAGCTTTCTTT. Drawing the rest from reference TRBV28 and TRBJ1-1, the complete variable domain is DVKVTQSSRYLVKRTGEKVFLECVQDMDHENMFWYRQDPGLGLRLIYFSYDVKMKEKGDIPEGYSVSREKKERFSLILESASTNQTSMYLCASSGPTAQNTEAFFGQGTRLTVV.

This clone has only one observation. Written as DNA, the CDR3 is TGTGCCAGCAGTCCTCCTTCCCGGACAGGCAGGGGCTACACCTTC. Translation: CASSPPSRTGRGYTF. This chain links TRBV28 with TRBJ1-2; 7 positions agree with TRBD1. Germline loops: CDR1 MDHEN, CDR2 SYDVKM. Trimming removed 5 bases from V and 8 bases from J; junction bases left unmatched: 14. There are 15 residues in the CDR3.

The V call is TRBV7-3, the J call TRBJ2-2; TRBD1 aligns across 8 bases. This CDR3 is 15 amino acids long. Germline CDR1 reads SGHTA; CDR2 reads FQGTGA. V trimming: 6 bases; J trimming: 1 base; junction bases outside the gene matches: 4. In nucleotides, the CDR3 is TGTGCCAGCAGACGGGGACAGGAGAACACCGGGGAGCTGTTTTTT. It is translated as CASRRGQENTGELFF. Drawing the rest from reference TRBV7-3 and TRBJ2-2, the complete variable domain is GAGVSQTPSNKVTEKGKYVELRCDPISGHTALYWYRQSLGQGPEFLIYFQGTGAADDSGLPNDRFFAVRPEGSVSTLKIQRTERGDSAVYLCASRRGQENTGELFFGEGSRLTVL.